This T cell receptor (beta chain) appears in the sequencing data of a study of identical twins. This clonotype has a handful of counts. Its antigen is still unknown. A universal primer site came from template switching; cDNA carried unique molecular identifiers. TCRdb used MiXCR to reprocess the 5' RACE reads, holding one entry per CDR3 protein. There are just under 650,000 distinct CDR3 sequences in the sample; 7.1% occur only once, and around 1.6% lies in the top ten. Broader study findings: Out-of-frame TCR alpha sharing in monozygotic twins exceeded recombination model predictions. Clonotypes of the beta chain that were abundant in cord blood carried fewer insertions (memory repertoires showed none).

V was pared by 0 bases and J by 4 bases, with 15 bases between. The V gene's germline CDR1 is SGHDN and CDR2 FVKESK. The CDR3 is 16 residues long. This same sample was also part of a study on yellow fever vaccine responses in identical twins. Per that study: Twin vaccine T cell responses reportedly seemed partly convergent, partly personalized.

The sequence came from a woman aged 18-29 years in good health. The specimen sequenced was PBMCs. The chain is built from TRBV14 and TRBJ1-2; D is undetermined. DNA for the CDR3: TGTGCCAGCAGCCAAGATCCCTCGGCGGCGGGCTATGGCTACACCTTC. Protein product: CASSQDPSAAGYGYTF.